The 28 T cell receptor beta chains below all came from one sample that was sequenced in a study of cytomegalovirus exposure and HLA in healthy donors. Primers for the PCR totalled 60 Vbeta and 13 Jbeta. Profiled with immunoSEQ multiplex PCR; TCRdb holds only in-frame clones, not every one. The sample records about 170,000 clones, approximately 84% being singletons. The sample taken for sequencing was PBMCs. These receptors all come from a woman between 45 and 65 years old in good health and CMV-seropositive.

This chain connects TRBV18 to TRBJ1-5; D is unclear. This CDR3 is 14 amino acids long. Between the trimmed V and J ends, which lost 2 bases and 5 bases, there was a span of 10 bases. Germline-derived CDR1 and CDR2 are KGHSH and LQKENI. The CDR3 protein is CASSPFAEYQPQHF. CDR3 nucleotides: TGTGCCAGCTCACCATTTGCGGAGTATCAGCCCCAGCATTTT. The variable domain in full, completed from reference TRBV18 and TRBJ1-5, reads NAGVMQNPRHLVRRRGQEARLRCSPMKGHSHVYWYRQLPEEGLKFMVYLQKENIIDESGMPKERFSAEFPKEGPSILRIQQVVRGDSAAYFCASSPFAEYQPQHFGDGTRLSIL.

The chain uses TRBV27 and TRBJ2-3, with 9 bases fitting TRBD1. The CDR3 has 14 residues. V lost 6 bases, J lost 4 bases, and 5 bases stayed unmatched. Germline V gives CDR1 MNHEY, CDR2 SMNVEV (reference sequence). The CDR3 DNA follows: TGTGCCAGCAGGACCGGGACAGGGTCAGATACGCAGTATTTT. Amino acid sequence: CASRTGTGSDTQYF.

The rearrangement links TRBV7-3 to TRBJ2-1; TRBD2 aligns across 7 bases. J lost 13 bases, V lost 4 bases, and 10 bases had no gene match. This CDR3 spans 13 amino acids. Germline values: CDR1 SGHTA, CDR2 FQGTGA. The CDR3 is CASSSPTSDGQFF. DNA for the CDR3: TGTGCCAGCAGCTCCCCCACTAGCGATGGACAGTTCTTC.

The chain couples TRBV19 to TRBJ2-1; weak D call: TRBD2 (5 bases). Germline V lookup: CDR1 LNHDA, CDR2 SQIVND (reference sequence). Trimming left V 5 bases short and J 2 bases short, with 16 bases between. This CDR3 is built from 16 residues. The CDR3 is CASSAPILVAYNEQFF. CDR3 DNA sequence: TGTGCCAGTAGTGCCCCTATACTAGTTGCCTACAATGAGCAGTTCTTC.

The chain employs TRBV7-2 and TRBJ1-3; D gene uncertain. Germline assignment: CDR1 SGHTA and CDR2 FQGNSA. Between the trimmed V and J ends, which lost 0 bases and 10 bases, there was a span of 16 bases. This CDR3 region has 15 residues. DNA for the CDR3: TGTGCCAGCAGCTTAGCTGGTCGATCAACGGGGACCATATATTTT. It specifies CASSLAGRSTGTIYF.

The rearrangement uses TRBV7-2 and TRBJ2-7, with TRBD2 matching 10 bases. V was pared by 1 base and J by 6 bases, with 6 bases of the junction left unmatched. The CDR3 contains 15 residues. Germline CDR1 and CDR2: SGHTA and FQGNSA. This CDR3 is CASSLVSSGSGEQYF. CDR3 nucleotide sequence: TGTGCCAGCAGCTTAGTCTCTAGCGGGAGCGGCGAGCAGTACTTC. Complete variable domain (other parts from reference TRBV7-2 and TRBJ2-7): GAGVSQSPSNKVTEKGKDVELRCDPISGHTALYWYRQSLGQGLEFLIYFQGNSAPDKSGLPSDRFSAERTGGSVSTLTIQRTQQEDSAVYLCASSLVSSGSGEQYFGPGTRLTVT.

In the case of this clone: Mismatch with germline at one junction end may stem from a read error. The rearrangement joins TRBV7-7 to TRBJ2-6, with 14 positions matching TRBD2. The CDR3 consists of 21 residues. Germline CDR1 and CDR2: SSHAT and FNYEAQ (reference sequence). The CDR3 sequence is CASSSVLGLAGVRSGANVLTF. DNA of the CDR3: TGTGCTAGCAGCTCGGTCCTGGGACTAGCGGGAGTGAGGTCTGGGGCCAACGTCCTGACTTTC.

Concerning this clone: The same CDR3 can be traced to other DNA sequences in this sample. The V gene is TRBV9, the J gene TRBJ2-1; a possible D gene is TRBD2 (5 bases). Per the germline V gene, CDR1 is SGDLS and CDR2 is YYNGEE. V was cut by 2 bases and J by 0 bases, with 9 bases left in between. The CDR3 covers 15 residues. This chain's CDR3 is CASSVSGSSYNEQFF. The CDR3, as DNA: TGTGCCAGCAGCGTCTCGGGGAGCTCCTACAATGAGCAGTTCTTC.

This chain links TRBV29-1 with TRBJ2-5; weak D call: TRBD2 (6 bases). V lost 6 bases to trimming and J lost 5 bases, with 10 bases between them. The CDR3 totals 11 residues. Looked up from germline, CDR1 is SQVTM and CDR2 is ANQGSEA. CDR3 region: CSVGDSETQYF. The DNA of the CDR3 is TGCAGCGTCGGGGACTCGGAGACCCAGTACTTC. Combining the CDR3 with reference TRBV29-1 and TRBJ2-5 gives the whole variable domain SAVISQKPSRDICQRGTSLTIQCQVDSQVTMMFWYRQQPGQSLTLIATANQGSEATYESGFVIDKFPISRPNLTFSTLTVSNMSPEDSSIYLCSVGDSETQYFGPGTRLLVL.

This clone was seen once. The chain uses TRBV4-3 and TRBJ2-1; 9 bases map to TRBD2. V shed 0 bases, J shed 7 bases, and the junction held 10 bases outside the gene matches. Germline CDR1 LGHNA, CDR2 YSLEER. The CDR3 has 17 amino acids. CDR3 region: CASSQDRGGRAPNEQFF. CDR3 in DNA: TGCGCCAGCAGCCAAGATCGAGGCGGGAGGGCCCCGAATGAGCAGTTCTTC.

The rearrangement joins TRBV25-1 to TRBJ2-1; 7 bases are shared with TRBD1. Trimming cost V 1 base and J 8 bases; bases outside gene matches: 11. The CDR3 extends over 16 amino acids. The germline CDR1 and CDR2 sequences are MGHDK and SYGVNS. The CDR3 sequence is CASSESRQGAQDEQFF. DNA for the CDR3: TGTGCCAGCAGTGAATCCCGACAGGGAGCGCAGGATGAGCAGTTCTTC.

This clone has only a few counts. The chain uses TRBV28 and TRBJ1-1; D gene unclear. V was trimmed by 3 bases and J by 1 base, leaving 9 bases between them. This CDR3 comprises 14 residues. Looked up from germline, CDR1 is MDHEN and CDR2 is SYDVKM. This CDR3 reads CASSFIGENTEAFF. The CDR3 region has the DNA TGTGCCAGCAGTTTCATAGGAGAGAACACTGAAGCTTTCTTT.

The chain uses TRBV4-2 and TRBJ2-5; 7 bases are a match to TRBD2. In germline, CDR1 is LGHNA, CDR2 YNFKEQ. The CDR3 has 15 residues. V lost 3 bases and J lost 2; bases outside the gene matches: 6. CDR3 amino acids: CASSHPGRGQETQYF. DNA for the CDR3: TGTGCCAGCAGCCACCCTGGGAGGGGACAAGAGACCCAGTACTTC.

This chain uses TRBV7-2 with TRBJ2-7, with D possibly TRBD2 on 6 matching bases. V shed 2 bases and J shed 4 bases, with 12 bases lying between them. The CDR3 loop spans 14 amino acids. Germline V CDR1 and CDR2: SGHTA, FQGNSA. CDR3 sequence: CASSLWGGTYEQYF. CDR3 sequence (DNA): TGTGCCAGCAGCTTATGGGGCGGGACTTACGAGCAGTACTTC.

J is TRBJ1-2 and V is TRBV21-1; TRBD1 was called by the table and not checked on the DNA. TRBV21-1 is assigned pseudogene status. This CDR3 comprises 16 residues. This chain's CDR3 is CASSILQGPLTHGYTF. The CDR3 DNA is TGTGCCAGCAGCATTTTGCAGGGCCCCCTGACGCATGGCTACACCTTC.

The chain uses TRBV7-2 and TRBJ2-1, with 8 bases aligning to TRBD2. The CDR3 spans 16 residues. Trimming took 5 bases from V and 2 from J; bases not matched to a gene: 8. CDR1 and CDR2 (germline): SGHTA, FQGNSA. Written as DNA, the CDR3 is TGTGCCAGCAGCCCTGCCAGCGGGGGTACCTACAATGAGCAGTTCTTC. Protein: CASSPASGGTYNEQFF.

In DNA form, the CDR3 reads TGCGCCAGCAGCCAAGAGAGGAATCTCGGCTATGAGCAGTTCTTC. Translated, it gives CASSQERNLGYEQFF. The chain combines TRBV4-1 with TRBJ2-1; the D is unclear. Germline-derived CDR1 and CDR2 are MGHRA and YSYEKL. The CDR3 consists of 15 residues. With 0 bases removed from V and 8 bases from J, the gap between germline ends came to 14 bases.

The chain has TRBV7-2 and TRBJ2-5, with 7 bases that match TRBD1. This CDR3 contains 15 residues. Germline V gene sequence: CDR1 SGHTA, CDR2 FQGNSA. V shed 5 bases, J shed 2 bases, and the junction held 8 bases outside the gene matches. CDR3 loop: CASSQGGQKQETQYF. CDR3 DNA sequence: TGTGCCAGCAGCCAAGGGGGCCAGAAACAAGAGACCCAGTACTTC.

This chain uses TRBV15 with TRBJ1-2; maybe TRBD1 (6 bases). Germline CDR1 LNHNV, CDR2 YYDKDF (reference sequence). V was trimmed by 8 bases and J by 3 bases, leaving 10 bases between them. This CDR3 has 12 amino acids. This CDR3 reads CATGGGDYGYTF. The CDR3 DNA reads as TGTGCCACCGGCGGGGGCGACTATGGCTACACCTTC. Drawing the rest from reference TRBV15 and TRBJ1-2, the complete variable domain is DAMVIQNPRYQVTQFGKPVTLSCSQTLNHNVMYWYQQKSSQAPKLLFHYYDKDFNNEADTPDNFQSRRPNTSFCFLDIRSPGLGDTAMYLCATGGGDYGYTFGSGTRLTVV.

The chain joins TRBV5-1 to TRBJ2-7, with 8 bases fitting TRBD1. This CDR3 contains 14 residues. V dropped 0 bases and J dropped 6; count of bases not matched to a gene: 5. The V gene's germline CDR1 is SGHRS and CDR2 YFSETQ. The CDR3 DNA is TGCGCCAGCAGCTTGGCAGGGGGCATTTCCGAGCAGTACTTC. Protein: CASSLAGGISEQYF.

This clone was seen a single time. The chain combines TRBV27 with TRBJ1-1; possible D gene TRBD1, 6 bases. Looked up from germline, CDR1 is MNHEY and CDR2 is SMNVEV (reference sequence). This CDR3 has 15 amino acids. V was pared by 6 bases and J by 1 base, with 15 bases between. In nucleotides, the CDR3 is TGTGCCAGCAGCCTTCTCGGACAGACGAACACTGAAGCTTTCTTT. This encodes CASSLLGQTNTEAFF.

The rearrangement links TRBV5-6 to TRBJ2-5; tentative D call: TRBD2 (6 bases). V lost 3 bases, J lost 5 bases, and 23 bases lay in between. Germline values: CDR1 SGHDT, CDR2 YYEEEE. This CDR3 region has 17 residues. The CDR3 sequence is CASSWRTSYPSGETQYF. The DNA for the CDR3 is TGTGCCAGCAGCTGGCGGACGTCCTATCCCAGCGGGGAGACCCAGTACTTC.

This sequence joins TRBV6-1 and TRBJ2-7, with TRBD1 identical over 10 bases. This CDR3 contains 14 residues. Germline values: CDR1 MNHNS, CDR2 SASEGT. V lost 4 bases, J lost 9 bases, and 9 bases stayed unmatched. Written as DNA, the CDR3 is TGTGCCAGCAGTGGACCCGGGACAGGGGTAGGGCAGTACTTC. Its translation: CASSGPGTGVGQYF.

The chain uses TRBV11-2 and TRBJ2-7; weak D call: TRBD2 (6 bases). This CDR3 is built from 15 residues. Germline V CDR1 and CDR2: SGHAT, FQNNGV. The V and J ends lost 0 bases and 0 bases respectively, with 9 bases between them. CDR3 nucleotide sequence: TGTGCCAGCAGCTTAGATCGGAGGGCCTCCTACGAGCAGTACTTC. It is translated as CASSLDRRASYEQYF.

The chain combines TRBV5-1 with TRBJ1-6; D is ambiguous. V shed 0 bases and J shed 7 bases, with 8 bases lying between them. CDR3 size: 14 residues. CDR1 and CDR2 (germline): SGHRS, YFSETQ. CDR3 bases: TGCGCCAGCAGCTTGGAAACAGCAAATTCACCCCTCCACTTT. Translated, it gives CASSLETANSPLHF.

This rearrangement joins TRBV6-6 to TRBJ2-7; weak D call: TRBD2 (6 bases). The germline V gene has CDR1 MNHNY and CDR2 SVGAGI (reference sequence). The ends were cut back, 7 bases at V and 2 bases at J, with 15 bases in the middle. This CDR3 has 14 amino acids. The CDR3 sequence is CASNSHGGAYEQYF. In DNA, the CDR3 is TGTGCCAGCAACAGCCACGGGGGTGCCTACGAGCAGTACTTC.

The CDR3 nucleotides read TGCGCCAGCAGCAGGGACAGGGGTTCAGACGAGCAGTACTTC. Amino acid sequence: CASSRDRGSDEQYF. The chain is built from TRBV5-1 and TRBJ2-5, with TRBD1 matching 10 bases. The DNA end favors TRBJ2-7, so the J call may be wrong. This CDR3 is 14 amino acids long. Per germline, CDR1 SGHRS and CDR2 YFSETQ.

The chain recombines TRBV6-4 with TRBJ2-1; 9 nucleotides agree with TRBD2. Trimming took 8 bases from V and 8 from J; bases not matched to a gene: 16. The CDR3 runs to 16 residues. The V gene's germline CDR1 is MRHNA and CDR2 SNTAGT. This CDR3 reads CASSKGASGAEDEQFF. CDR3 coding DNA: TGTGCCAGCTCCAAAGGGGCTAGCGGGGCGGAAGATGAGCAGTTCTTC.